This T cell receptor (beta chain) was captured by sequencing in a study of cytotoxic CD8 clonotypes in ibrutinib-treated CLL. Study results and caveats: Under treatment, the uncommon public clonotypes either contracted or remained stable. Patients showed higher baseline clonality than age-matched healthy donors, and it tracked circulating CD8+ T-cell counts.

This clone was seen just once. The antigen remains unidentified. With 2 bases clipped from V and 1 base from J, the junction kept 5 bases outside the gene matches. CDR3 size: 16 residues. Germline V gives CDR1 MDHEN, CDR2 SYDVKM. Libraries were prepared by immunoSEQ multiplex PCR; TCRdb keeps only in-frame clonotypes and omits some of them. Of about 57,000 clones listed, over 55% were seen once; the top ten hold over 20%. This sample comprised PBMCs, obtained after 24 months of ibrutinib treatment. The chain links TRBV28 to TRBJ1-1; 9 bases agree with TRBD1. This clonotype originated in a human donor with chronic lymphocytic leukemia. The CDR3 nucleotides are TGTGCCAGCAGTTTACCACAGGGGGCGTGGAACACTGAAGCTTTCTTT. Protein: CASSLPQGAWNTEAFF.